This record concerns one T cell receptor (beta chain) sequence. The antigen is unknown. Its ends do not fully match the called genes, so a read error is possible. The data belong to a study of vaccination effects on CD4 cells after COVID-19. Germline V gives CDR1 MNHNS, CDR2 SASEGT. This CDR3 comprises 13 residues. Assay: immunoSEQ multiplex PCR; the TCRdb copy retains only in-frame clones and omits some. Among 50,000 or so clones listed, 79% were seen once. Before any sequencing was done, the ViraFEST assay used viral peptide pools to expand antigen-specific CD4+ T cells. Culturing for roughly 10 days preceded CD4+ T cell isolation. Testing of the vaccine recipients showed negative nucleocapsid antibodies and no prior SARS-CoV-2 infection.

This sample comprised CD4+ T cells from PBMCs cultured with HCoV-OC43 spike peptides, obtained before COVID-19 vaccination. Subset here: HCoV-OC43 spike overlapping peptide pool stimulation. V gene TRBV6-1 combines with J gene TRBJ1-1; tentative D call: TRBD1 (5 bases). This TCR was sampled from a human donor who received a COVID-19 vaccine. DNA for the CDR3: TGTGCCAGCAGTGATGACCCTTCAGGGCGGCCGAGGTTT. Its protein product is CASSDDPSGRPRF.